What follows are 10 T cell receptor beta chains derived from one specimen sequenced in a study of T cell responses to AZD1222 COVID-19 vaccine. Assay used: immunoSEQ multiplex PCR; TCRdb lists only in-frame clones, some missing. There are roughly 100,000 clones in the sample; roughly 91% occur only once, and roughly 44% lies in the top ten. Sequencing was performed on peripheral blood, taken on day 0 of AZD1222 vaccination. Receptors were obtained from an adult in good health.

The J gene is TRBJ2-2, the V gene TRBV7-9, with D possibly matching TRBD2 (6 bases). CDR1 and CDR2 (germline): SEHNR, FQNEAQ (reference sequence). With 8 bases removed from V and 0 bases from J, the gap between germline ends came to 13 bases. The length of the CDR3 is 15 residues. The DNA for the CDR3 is TGTGCCAGCGGAGGGGACCTCGCGAACACCGGGGAGCTGTTTTTT. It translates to CASGGDLANTGELFF.

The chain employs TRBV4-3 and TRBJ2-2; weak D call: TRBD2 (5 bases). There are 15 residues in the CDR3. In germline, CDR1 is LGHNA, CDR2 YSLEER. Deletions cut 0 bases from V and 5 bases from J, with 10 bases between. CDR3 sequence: CASSQERARTGELFF. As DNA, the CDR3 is TGCGCCAGCAGCCAAGAGCGGGCCAGAACCGGGGAGCTGTTTTTT.

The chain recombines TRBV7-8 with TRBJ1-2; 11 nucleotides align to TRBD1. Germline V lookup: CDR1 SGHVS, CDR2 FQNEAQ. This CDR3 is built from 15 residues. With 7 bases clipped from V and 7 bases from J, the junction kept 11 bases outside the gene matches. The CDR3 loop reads CASTPRGQGAGGYTF. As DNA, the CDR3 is TGTGCCAGCACCCCAAGAGGACAGGGGGCAGGTGGCTACACCTTC. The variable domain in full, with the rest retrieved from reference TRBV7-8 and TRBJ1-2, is GAGVSQSPRYKVAKRGQDVALRCDPISGHVSLFWYQQALGQGPEFLTYFQNEAQLDKSGLPSDRFFAERPEGSVSTLKIQRTQQEDSAVYLCASTPRGQGAGGYTFGSGTRLTVV.

For the CDR3, the DNA is TGTGCCAGCAGTAGCTCCGGGACAGGGATGTACGAGCAGTACTTC. Residues: CASSSSGTGMYEQYF. The rearrangement joins TRBV6-5 to TRBJ2-7; 9 nucleotides align to TRBD1. Germline CDR1 is MNHEY and CDR2 is SVGAGI. With V trimmed by 5 bases and J by 4 bases, 9 bases remained unmatched. The CDR3 contains 15 residues.

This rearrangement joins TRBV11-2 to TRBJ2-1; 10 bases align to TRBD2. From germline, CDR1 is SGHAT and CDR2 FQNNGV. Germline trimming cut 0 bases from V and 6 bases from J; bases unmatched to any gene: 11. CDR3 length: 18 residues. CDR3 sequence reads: CASSLEVSGLAGVNEQFF. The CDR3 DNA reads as TGTGCCAGCAGCTTAGAGGTCTCGGGCCTAGCGGGAGTCAATGAGCAGTTCTTC. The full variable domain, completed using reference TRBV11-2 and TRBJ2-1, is EAGVAQSPRYKIIEKRQSVAFWCNPISGHATLYWYQQILGQGPKLLIQFQNNGVVDDSQLPKDRFSAERLKGVDSTLKIQPAKLEDSAVYLCASSLEVSGLAGVNEQFFGPGTRLTVL.

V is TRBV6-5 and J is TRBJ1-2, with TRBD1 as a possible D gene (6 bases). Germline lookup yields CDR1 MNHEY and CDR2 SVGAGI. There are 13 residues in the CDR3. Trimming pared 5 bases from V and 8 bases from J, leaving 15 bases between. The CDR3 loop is CASSMRGMGGYTF. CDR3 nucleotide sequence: TGTGCCAGCAGTATGAGGGGGATGGGGGGCTACACCTTC.

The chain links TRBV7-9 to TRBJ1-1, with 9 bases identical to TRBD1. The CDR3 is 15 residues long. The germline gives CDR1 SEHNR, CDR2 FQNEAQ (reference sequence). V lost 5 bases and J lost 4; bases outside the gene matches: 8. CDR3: CASSLGDRAGTEAFF. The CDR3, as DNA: TGTGCCAGCAGCCTGGGGGACAGGGCGGGCACTGAAGCTTTCTTT.

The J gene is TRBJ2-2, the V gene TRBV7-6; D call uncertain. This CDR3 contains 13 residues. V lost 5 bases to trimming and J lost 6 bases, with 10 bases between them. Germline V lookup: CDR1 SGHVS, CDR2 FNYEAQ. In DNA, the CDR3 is TGTGCCAGCAGCCCTGGGCGACCCGGGGAGCTGTTTTTT. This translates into CASSPGRPGELFF. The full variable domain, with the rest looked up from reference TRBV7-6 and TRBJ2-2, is GAGVSQSPRYKVTKRGQDVALRCDPISGHVSLYWYRQALGQGPEFLTYFNYEAQQDKSGLPNDRFSAERPEGSISTLTIQRTEQRDSAMYRCASSPGRPGELFFGEGSRLTVL.

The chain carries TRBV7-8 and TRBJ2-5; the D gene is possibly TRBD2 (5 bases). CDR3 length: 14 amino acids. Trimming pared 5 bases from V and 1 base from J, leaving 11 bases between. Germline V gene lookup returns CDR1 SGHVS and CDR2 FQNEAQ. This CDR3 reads CASSRTRVQETQYF. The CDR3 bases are TGTGCCAGCAGCCGTACGAGGGTCCAAGAGACCCAGTACTTC.

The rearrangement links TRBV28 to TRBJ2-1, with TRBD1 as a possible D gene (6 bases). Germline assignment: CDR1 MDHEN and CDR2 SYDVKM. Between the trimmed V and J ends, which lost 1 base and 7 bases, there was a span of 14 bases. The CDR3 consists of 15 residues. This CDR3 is CASSLLGAGRNEQFF. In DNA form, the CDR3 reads TGTGCCAGCAGTTTATTGGGGGCAGGCAGGAATGAGCAGTTCTTC.